The 3 T cell receptor beta chains below come from one sample, sequenced in a study of blood T cell repertoires in COVID-19. The table came from immunoSEQ multiplex PCR; TCRdb's copy has only in-frame clones and leaves some out. The profile shows under 120,000 clones, about 85% of them singletons. The material sequenced was peripheral blood. These receptor sequences come from a human donor in a cohort sampled during active COVID-19.

This chain connects TRBV28 to TRBJ2-7; possible D gene TRBD2, 6 bases. V lost 3 bases and J lost 0, with 9 bases in between. CDR3 size: 14 residues. The V gene's germline CDR1 is MDHEN and CDR2 SYDVKM. CDR3 sequence: CASSFATSSYEQYF. The CDR3 DNA sequence: TGTGCCAGCAGTTTCGCGACTAGCTCCTACGAGCAGTACTTC.

The CDR3 here is CASSLEAGNTGELFF. CDR3 DNA: TGTGCCAGCAGCTTAGAGGCGGGTAACACCGGGGAGCTGTTTTTT. The chain is built from TRBV7-6 and TRBJ2-2; TRBD2 might be the D (5 bases). CDR3 length: 15 residues. V shed 1 base and J shed 2 bases, with 8 bases lying between them. Germline loops: CDR1 SGHVS, CDR2 FNYEAQ.

This chain links TRBV30 with TRBJ1-4; the match to TRBD1 covers 7 bases. Per germline, CDR1 GTSNPN and CDR2 SVGIG (reference sequence). This CDR3 contains 12 residues. After removal of 8 bases from V and 6 bases from J, the junction contained 6 bases not matched to a gene. The CDR3 nucleotides read TGTGCCCTCACCAGGGGGGATGAAAAACTGTTTTTT. Protein product: CALTRGDEKLFF.